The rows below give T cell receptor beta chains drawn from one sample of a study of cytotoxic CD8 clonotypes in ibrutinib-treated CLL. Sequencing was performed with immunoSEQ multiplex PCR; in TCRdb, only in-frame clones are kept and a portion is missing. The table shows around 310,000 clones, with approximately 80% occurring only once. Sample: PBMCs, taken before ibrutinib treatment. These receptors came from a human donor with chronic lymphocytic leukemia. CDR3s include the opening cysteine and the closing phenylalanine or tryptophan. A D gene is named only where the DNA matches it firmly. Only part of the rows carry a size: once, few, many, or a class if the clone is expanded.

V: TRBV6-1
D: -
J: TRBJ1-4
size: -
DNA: TGTGCCAGCAGTGAGGATAAAGTGGCGCTGTTTTTT
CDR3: CASSEDKVALFF

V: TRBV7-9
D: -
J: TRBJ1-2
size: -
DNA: TGTGCCAGCAGCCGCCTAGGGACTTCGAGTGGCTACACCTTC
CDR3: CASSRLGTSSGYTF

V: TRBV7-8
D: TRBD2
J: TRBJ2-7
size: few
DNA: TGTGCCAGCAGCTTACCTGGACTAGCGGGCTCCTACGAGCAGTACTTC
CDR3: CASSLPGLAGSYEQYF

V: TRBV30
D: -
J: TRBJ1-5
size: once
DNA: TGTGCCTGGAGCGTTGACAACCTGGGTCAGCCCCAGCATTTT
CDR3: CAWSVDNLGQPQHF

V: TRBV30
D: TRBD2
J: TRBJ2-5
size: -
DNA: TGTGCCTGGACCGCCTTTTTTGCGGGAGAAGAGACCCAGTACTTC
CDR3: CAWTAFFAGEETQYF

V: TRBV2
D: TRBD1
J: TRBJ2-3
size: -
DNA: TGTGCCAGCAGTGGCCGGGACAGCCGCACAGATACGCAGTATTTT
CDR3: CASSGRDSRTDTQYF

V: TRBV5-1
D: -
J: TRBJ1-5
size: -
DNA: TGCGCCAGCAGCTTGGGACAGAGCAATCAGCCCCAGCATTTT
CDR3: CASSLGQSNQPQHF

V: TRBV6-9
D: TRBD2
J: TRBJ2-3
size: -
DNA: TGTGCCAGCAGTTTCACTAGCGGGAGGGCCTCAGATACGCAGTATTTT
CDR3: CASSFTSGRASDTQYF

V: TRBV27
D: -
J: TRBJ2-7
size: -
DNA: TGTGCCAGCAGTTTGGGAGTTTTCTACGAGCAGTACTTC
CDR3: CASSLGVFYEQYF

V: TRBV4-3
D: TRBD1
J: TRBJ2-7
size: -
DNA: TGCGCCAGCAGCTTCGGGACAGGGAACTACGAGCAGTACTTC
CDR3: CASSFGTGNYEQYF

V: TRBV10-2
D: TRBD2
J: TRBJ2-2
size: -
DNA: TGCGCCACTCGACTAGCGGGAGTAGAAGGGGAGCTGTTTTTT
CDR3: CATRLAGVEGELFF

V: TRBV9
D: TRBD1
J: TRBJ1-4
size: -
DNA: TGTGCCAGCAGCGTAGCTGGGACAGGACCTGAAAAACTGTTTTTT
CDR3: CASSVAGTGPEKLFF

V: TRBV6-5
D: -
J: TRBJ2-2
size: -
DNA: TGTGCCAGCAGTTACCTAGTCAACACCGGGGAGCTGTTTTTT
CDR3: CASSYLVNTGELFF

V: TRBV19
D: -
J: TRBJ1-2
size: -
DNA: TGTGCCACCCGCGAAGGAGTCGGGATGGATGGCTACACCTTC
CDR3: CATREGVGMDGYTF

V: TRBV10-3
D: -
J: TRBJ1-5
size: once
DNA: TGTGCCATCAGCCGACAGGACAATCAGCCCCAGCATTTT
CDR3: CAISRQDNQPQHF

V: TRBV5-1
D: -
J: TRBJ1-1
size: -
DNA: TGCGCCAGCAGCCAACGACAGGCCTTGAACACTGAAGCTTTCTTT
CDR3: CASSQRQALNTEAFF

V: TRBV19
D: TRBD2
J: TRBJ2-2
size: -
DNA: TGTGCCAGTGGCGGGAGGGCCCCCGGGGAGCTGTTTTTT
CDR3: CASGGRAPGELFF

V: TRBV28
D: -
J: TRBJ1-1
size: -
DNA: TGTGCCAGCAGTCCCCCGGCGGCGTCAATTAAAGCTTTCTTT
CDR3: CASSPPAASIKAFF

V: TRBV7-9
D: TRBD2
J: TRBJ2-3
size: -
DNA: TGTGCCAGCAGCCCCAGGACTAGGACCCCACATACGCAGTATTTT
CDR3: CASSPRTRTPHTQYF

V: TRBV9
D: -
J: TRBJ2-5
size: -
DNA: TGTGCCAGCAGCGTAGCCGGCTTACCGGGAGAGACCCAGTACTTC
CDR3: CASSVAGLPGETQYF

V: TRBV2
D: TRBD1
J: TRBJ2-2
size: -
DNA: TGTGCCAGCAGCTCCCTGGACAGGGCCGCCGGGGAGCTGTTTTTT
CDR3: CASSSLDRAAGELFF

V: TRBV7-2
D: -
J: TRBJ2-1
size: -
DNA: TGTGCCAGCAGCTTAGGATTTCGGGATGAATCCTACAATGAGCAGTTCTTC
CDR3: CASSLGFRDESYNEQFF

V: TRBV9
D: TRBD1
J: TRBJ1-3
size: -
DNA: TGTGCCAGCAGCGGAAGACAGGGTGTAGGAAACACCATATATTTT
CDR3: CASSGRQGVGNTIYF

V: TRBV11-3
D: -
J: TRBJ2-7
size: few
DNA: TGTGCCAGCAGATATGAGGGGGACGAGCAGTACTTC
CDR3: CASRYEGDEQYF

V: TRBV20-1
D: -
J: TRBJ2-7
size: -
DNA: TGCAGTGCTAAATTCTCCGAGCAGTACTTC
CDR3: CSAKFSEQYF

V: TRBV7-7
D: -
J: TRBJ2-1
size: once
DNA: TGTGCCAGCAGCTTAGTTACCTACAATGAGCAGTTCTTC
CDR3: CASSLVTYNEQFF

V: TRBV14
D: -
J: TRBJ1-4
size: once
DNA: TGTGCCAGCAGCCGAAAGGACAGAACTGCAACTAATGAAAAACTGTTTTTT
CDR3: CASSRKDRTATNEKLFF

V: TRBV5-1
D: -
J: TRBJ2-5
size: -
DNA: TGCGCCAGCAGCTCACCAGGGGTCCAAGAGACCCAGTACTTC
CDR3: CASSSPGVQETQYF

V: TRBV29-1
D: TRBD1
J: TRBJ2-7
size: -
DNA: TGCAGCGTGGTCTCTCTCGGGACAGGGCTATACGAGCAGTACTTC
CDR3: CSVVSLGTGLYEQYF

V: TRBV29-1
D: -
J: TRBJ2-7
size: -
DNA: TGCAGCGTTGGGCCAGTGGGCGAGCAGTACTTC
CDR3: CSVGPVGEQYF

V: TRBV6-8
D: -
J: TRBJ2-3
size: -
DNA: TGTGCCAGGGGCCTAGATACGCAGTATTTT
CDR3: CARGLDTQYF

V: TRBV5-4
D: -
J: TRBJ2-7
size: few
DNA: TGTGCCAGCAGCGGGGGGCTAGCGTACGAGCAGTACTTC
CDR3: CASSGGLAYEQYF

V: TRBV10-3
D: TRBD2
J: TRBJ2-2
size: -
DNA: TGTGCCATCAGTGCTAGCGGGAGGGACACCGGGGAGCTGTTTTTT
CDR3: CAISASGRDTGELFF

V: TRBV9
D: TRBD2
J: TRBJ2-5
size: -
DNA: TGTGCCAGCAGCCCGACCGGGACTAGAGAAGAGACCCAGTACTTC
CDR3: CASSPTGTREETQYF

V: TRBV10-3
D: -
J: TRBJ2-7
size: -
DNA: TGTGCCATCAGTGAGACAACAAACTACGAGCAGTACTTC
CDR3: CAISETTNYEQYF

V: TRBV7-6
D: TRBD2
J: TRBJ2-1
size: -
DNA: TGTGCCAGCAGCTTAGAAACTAGCGGGAGTAATGAGCAGTTCTTC
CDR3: CASSLETSGSNEQFF

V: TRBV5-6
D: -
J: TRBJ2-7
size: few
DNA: TGTGCCAGCAGCCAGAGGCATAGTGGGAGCGAGCAGTACTTC
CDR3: CASSQRHSGSEQYF

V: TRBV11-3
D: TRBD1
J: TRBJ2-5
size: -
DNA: TGTGCCAGCAGCTCTGGGACAGGGCAAGGGACCCAGTACTTC
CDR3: CASSSGTGQGTQYF

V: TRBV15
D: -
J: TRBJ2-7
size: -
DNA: TGTGCCACCAGCAGCCAATCTAGGGATGAGTCGTACTTC
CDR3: CATSSQSRDESYF

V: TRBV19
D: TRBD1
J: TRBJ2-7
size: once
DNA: TGTGCCAGTAGTAAATACCGTTCCCTTGGGGGACAGGGGGTCGAGCAGTACTTC
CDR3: CASSKYRSLGGQGVEQYF

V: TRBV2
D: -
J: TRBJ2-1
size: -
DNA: TGTGCCAGCACCTTGGTCAACGGGTACAATGAGCAGTTCTTC
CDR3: CASTLVNGYNEQFF

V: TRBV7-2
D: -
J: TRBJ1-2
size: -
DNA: TGTGCCAGCAGCTTAGTCTCAAGAGTTTACTATGGCTACACCTTC
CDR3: CASSLVSRVYYGYTF

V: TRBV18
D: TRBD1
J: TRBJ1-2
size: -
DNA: TGTGCCAGCTCACTACCCCCGGGACAGGGACGAAATGGCTACACCTTC
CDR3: CASSLPPGQGRNGYTF

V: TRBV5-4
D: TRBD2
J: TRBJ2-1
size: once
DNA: TGTGCCAGCAGCTTGGGTGCTAGCGGACCCCCCTGGGATGAGCAGTTCTTC
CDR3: CASSLGASGPPWDEQFF

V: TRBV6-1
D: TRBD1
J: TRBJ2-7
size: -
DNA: TGTGCCAGCAGTGAAGCTGGACAGGGCCAGAGCTCCTACGAGCAGTACTTC
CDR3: CASSEAGQGQSSYEQYF

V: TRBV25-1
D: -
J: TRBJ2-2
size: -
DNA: TGTGCCAGCAGTGAATACAATGGGGGAGCCGGGGAGCTGTTTTTT
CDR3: CASSEYNGGAGELFF

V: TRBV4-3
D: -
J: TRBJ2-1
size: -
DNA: TGCGCCAGCAGCCAAGATGTTGAGCAACGAAGGGTCTTC
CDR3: CASSQDVEQRRVF

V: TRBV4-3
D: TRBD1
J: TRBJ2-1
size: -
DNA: TGCGCCAGCAGCCAAGAAGGGGGCGAGATCTACAATGAGCAGTTCTTC
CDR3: CASSQEGGEIYNEQFF

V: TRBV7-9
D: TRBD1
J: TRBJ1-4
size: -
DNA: TGTGCCAGCAGCTTGTCACAGGGGAAACTGTTTTTT
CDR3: CASSLSQGKLFF

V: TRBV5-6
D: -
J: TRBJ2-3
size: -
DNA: TGTGCCAGCAGCTTCGCCGTCACAGATACGCAGTATTTT
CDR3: CASSFAVTDTQYF